The 30 T cell receptor beta chains below come from one sample, sequenced in a study of vaccination effects on CD4 cells after COVID-19. This table comes from immunoSEQ multiplex PCR, and its TCRdb copy is limited to in-frame clones, with some not included. The table lists 67,000 or so clones, over 70% of them singletons. No antigens are known for them. ViraFEST used viral peptide pools to expand antigen-specific CD4+ T cells before sequencing. Having been cultured for 9 to 11 days, the cells underwent CD4+ T cell isolation. Participants were vaccinated with two doses of either the BNT162b2 or mRNA-1273 vaccine. The specimen comprised CD4+ T cells from PBMCs cultured with HCoV-229E spike peptides, sampled after COVID-19 vaccination. These receptors all come from a human donor who received a COVID-19 vaccine.

Points on this clone: Sequence at one end of the junction differs from germline and may be a read error. The gene calls are TRBV2 and TRBJ1-2; 7 bases match TRBD1. Germline values: CDR1 SNHLY, CDR2 FYNNEI. This CDR3 contains 15 residues. The CDR3 is CASSQSPGTDLWRPF. The CDR3, as DNA: TGTGCCAGCAGTCAAAGCCCCGGGACAGATCTATGGCGCCCCTTC.

This rearrangement joins TRBV5-6 to TRBJ2-1, with unresolved D. This CDR3 is built from 16 residues. CDR1 is SGHDT, CDR2 YYEEEE, per germline. V lost 0 bases and J 0 bases, leaving 10 bases between the germline ends. The CDR3 DNA sequence: TGTGCCAGCAGCTTGGCCAGGACCCTCTCCTACAATGAGCAGTTCTTC. This gives the protein CASSLARTLSYNEQFF.

The chain is built from TRBV19 and TRBJ1-2; D is perhaps TRBD1 (6 bases). Trimming removed 1 base at V and 5 bases at J, with 11 bases between. The germline V gene encodes CDR1 LNHDA and CDR2 SQIVND (reference sequence). The CDR3 runs 14 residues. CDR3 DNA sequence: TGTGCCAGTAGTATAGGTGGACAGAATTATGGCTACACCTTC. This gives the protein CASSIGGQNYGYTF.

This rearrangement joins TRBV29-1 to TRBJ1-4, with unresolved D. Germline V gene lookup returns CDR1 SQVTM and CDR2 ANQGSEA. Trimming left V 4 bases short and J 7 bases short, with 16 bases between. There are 14 residues in the CDR3. The CDR3 DNA reads as TGCAGCGTTGCCGGCGTCGGGTTCACTGAAAAACTGTTTTTT. Translated: CSVAGVGFTEKLFF.

This chain links TRBV5-5 with TRBJ2-7; 8 nucleotides align to TRBD1. This CDR3 region has 12 residues. With 1 base clipped from V and 7 bases from J, the junction kept 1 base outside the gene matches. The germline V gene encodes CDR1 SGHKS and CDR2 YYEKEE (reference sequence). The CDR3 loop is CASSLTGGEQYV. The CDR3 region has the DNA TGTGCCAGCAGCTTGACAGGGGGAGAGCAGTACGTC.

The chain is built from TRBV7-8 and TRBJ1-1; D perhaps matches TRBD1 (5 bases). V was trimmed by 5 bases and J by 4 bases, leaving 17 bases between them. The CDR3 spans 15 residues. Germline CDR1 is SGHVS and CDR2 is FQNEAQ. In nucleotides, the CDR3 is TGTGCCAGCAGCCTCGGGGACGGCCTTAGCACTGAAGCTTTCTTT. Translation gives CASSLGDGLSTEAFF.

The V call is TRBV4-1, the J call TRBJ2-5, with TRBD1 as a possible D gene (6 bases). The CDR3 covers 15 residues. V dropped 4 bases and J dropped 1 base, with 13 bases sitting between them. CDR1 is MGHRA, CDR2 YSYEKL, per germline. CDR3 residues: CASSPSGVIQETQYF. CDR3 DNA sequence: TGCGCCAGCAGCCCATCAGGGGTTATCCAAGAGACCCAGTACTTC.

The chain has TRBV28 and TRBJ2-5; no reliable D call. CDR3 length: 19 residues. Trimming shortened V by 2 bases and J by 0 bases, and 22 bases separated the two germline ends. CDR1 is MDHEN and CDR2 is SYDVKM in the germline V gene. Here the CDR3 reads CASSLSVGLGSMYQETQYF. For the CDR3, the DNA is TGTGCCAGCAGTTTAAGTGTGGGTCTCGGGTCTATGTACCAAGAGACCCAGTACTTC.

The chain joins TRBV21-1 to TRBJ2-7; the table's D call of TRBD2 was not tested on the DNA. TRBV21-1 is a recognized pseudogene. The CDR3 has 12 amino acids. CDR3 coding DNA: TGTGCCAGCAGTTCGGGTATTTACGAGCAGTGCGTC. Amino acid sequence: CASSSGIYEQCV.

The V and J genes are TRBV9 and TRBJ2-5, with 10 bases fitting TRBD1. V was clipped by 10 bases and J by 2 bases; unmatched bases: 11. Germline V gene lookup returns CDR1 SGDLS and CDR2 YYNGEE. The CDR3 loop spans 15 amino acids. CDR3 sequence (DNA): TGTGCCGGAACCCGGACAGGGGGTTTTCAAGAGACCCAGTACTTC. Encoded protein: CAGTRTGGFQETQYF.

This clone was seen a single time. V usage is TRBV6-5 and J usage is TRBJ2-7; 9 bases align to TRBD1. In germline, CDR1 is MNHEY, CDR2 SVGAGI. The CDR3 has 15 residues. Trimming cost V 8 bases and J 1 base; bases outside gene matches: 9. CDR3 DNA sequence: TGTGCCAGCGCCCTAACGACAGGGGGGTCCTACGAGCAGTACGTC. Protein: CASALTTGGSYEQYV.

This chain links TRBV10-3 with TRBJ2-5; TRBD1 matches 9 bases. This CDR3 spans 15 amino acids. Unmatched junction bases numbered 4, after V lost 0 bases and J lost 5 bases. CDR1 is ENHRY and CDR2 is SYGVKD in the germline V gene. The CDR3 is CAISESTGGWETQYF. For the CDR3, the DNA is TGTGCCATCAGTGAGTCAACAGGGGGCTGGGAGACCCAGTACTTC.

J is TRBJ1-1 and V is TRBV29-1; 8 nucleotides agree with TRBD1. Germline CDR1 reads SQVTM; CDR2 reads ANQGSEA. The V and J ends lost 6 bases and 10 bases, in that order; junction bases with no gene match: 7. CDR3 size: 11 residues. The CDR3 here is CSVSGGLGAFF. CDR3 DNA sequence: TGCAGCGTCTCAGGGGGCTTAGGAGCTTTCTTT.

This chain uses TRBV3-1 (or the pseudogene TRBV3-2) with TRBJ2-7; 12 positions match TRBD1. Per germline, CDR1 LGHDT and CDR2 YNNKEL (reference sequence). The CDR3 has 17 amino acids. Unmatched junction bases numbered 7, after V lost 0 bases and J lost 4 bases. CDR3 bases: TGTGCCAGCAGCCAAGAGTGCGGGACAGGGGGCATTTACGAGCAGTACGTC. It codes for CASSQECGTGGIYEQYV.

This clone was seen just once. The chain recombines TRBV9 with TRBJ2-5, with D possibly called TRBD1 or TRBD2 (6 bases each). Germline V gene sequence: CDR1 SGDLS, CDR2 YYNGEE. The CDR3 totals 13 residues. Between the trimmed V and J ends, which lost 6 bases and 2 bases, there was a span of 11 bases. CDR3 sequence (DNA): TGTGCCAGCACGAGGGGGGCTCAAGAGACCCAGTACTTC. It specifies CASTRGAQETQYF.

The CDR3 loop reads CASSIDHGGSAGELFF. CDR3 nucleotides: TGTGCCAGTAGTATAGATCATGGGGGCTCGGCCGGGGAGCTGTTTTTT. The V gene is TRBV19, the J gene TRBJ2-2, with D possibly TRBD1 on 6 matching bases. CDR3 length: 16 residues. Between the trimmed V and J ends, which lost 0 bases and 6 bases, there was a span of 14 bases. CDR1 is LNHDA, CDR2 SQIVND, per germline (reference sequence). The entire variable domain, with the rest obtained from reference TRBV19 and TRBJ2-2, is as follows: DGGITQSPKYLFRKEGQNVTLSCEQNLNHDAMYWYRQDPGQGLRLIYYSQIVNDFQKGDIAEGYSVSREKKESFPLTVTSAQKNPTAFYLCASSIDHGGSAGELFFGEGSRLTVL.

This clone has a single count. The chain combines TRBV4-3 with TRBJ1-5; 7 bases match TRBD1. The CDR3 loop spans 14 amino acids. Germline V lookup: CDR1 LGHNA, CDR2 YSLEER. Trimming at V came to 3 bases and at J to 7 bases, leaving 6 bases not matched to a gene. CDR3: CASSQGTGVQPQHF. The CDR3 DNA reads as TGCGCCAGCAGCCAGGGCACAGGGGTCCAGCCCCAGCATTTT.

J is TRBJ2-5 and V is TRBV7-3, with 13 bases that match TRBD2. The CDR3 runs to 15 residues. After removal of 0 bases from V and 5 bases from J, the junction contained 0 bases not matched to a gene. The germline CDR1 and CDR2 sequences are SGHTA and FQGTGA. The CDR3 DNA sequence: TGTGCCAGCAGCTTAACGGGACTAGCGGGGGAGACCCAGTACTTC. Protein: CASSLTGLAGETQYF.

This chain joins TRBV10-3 and TRBJ2-7; the D call may be TRBD1 or TRBD2 (5 bases each). Between the trimmed V and J ends, which lost 10 bases and 1 base, there was a span of 11 bases. The length of the CDR3 is 12 residues. Per germline, CDR1 ENHRY and CDR2 SYGVKD. The DNA for the CDR3 is TGTGCCACCCGGGGCTTTTCCTACGAGCAGTACGTC. Translating it yields CATRGFSYEQYV.

J is TRBJ2-1 and V is TRBV24-1; weak D call: TRBD2 (6 bases). The V gene lost 3 bases and the J gene lost 6 bases, with 14 bases spanning the gap. The CDR3 runs 15 residues. Looked up from germline, CDR1 is KGHDR and CDR2 is SFDVKD. This CDR3 is CATSDAGWDSNEQFF. The DNA of the CDR3 is TGTGCCACCAGTGATGCAGGGTGGGACTCCAATGAGCAGTTCTTC.

This clone was recorded only once. V usage is TRBV6-5 and J usage is TRBJ1-5; no firm D call. The CDR3 extends over 13 amino acids. CDR1 and CDR2 (germline): MNHEY, SVGAGI. Trimming took off 0 bases at V and 7 bases at J, with 7 bases between the two ends. The CDR3, as DNA: TGTGCCAGCAGTTACTCTCTTATCCAGCCCCAGCATTTT. It is translated as CASSYSLIQPQHF.

By frequency in the sample, this clone is medium-sized (0.01 to 0.1%). The chain employs TRBV20-1 and TRBJ2-4; 10 bases agree with TRBD2. The CDR3 is made up of 14 amino acids. The germline V gene encodes CDR1 DFQATT and CDR2 SNEGSKA (reference sequence). J gave up 6 bases and V 6 bases, and 8 bases lay outside the gene matches. The CDR3 reads CSASGTSVGNIQYF. The CDR3 bases are TGCAGTGCCAGTGGGACTAGCGTAGGAAACATTCAGTACTTC.

The chain uses TRBV5-4 and TRBJ2-5; D might be TRBD2 (5 bases). The germline CDR1 and CDR2 sequences are SGHNT and YYREEE (reference sequence). This CDR3 contains 16 residues. The V and J ends lost 3 bases and 3 bases respectively, with 18 bases between them. CDR3 sequence: CASSSRTGLAKETQYF. CDR3 DNA: TGTGCCAGCAGCTCAAGGACGGGATTAGCGAAAGAGACCCAGTACTTC.

This clone was counted a few times. This chain links TRBV7-2 with TRBJ2-6; unclear D gene. The CDR3 is 15 residues long. Germline V CDR1 and CDR2: SGHTA, FQGNSA. V lost 6 bases and J 0 bases, leaving 9 bases between the germline ends. The CDR3 region has the DNA TGTGCCAGCAGACCTGCCTTCTCTGGGGCCAACGTCCTGACTTTC. This translates into CASRPAFSGANVLTF. Based on the CDR3 plus reference TRBV7-2 and TRBJ2-6, the full variable domain is GAGVSQSPSNKVTEKGKDVELRCDPISGHTALYWYRQSLGQGLEFLIYFQGNSAPDKSGLPSDRFSAERTGGSVSTLTIQRTQQEDSAVYLCASRPAFSGANVLTFGAGSRLTVL.

The J gene is TRBJ1-2, the V gene TRBV27, with unresolved D. The CDR3 contains 14 residues. Trimming shortened V by 0 bases and J by 4 bases, and 9 bases separated the two germline ends. CDR1 and CDR2 from the germline V gene are MNHEY and SMNVEV (reference sequence). Here the CDR3 DNA reads TGTGCCAGCAGTTTATCCGGGGAGTCCTATGGCTACACCTTC. This translates into CASSLSGESYGYTF.

This chain connects TRBV5-1 to TRBJ2-5, with TRBD1 identical over 9 bases. This CDR3 has 15 amino acids. Germline V gene data show CDR1 as SGHRS and CDR2 as YFSETQ. V lost 0 bases, J lost 2 bases, and 2 bases stayed unmatched. CDR3 nucleotides: TGCGCCAGCAGCTTGGGGGACAGGGATCAAGAGACCCAGTACTTC. It encodes CASSLGDRDQETQYF.

The V call is TRBV4-1, the J call TRBJ1-6; a weak D match, TRBD1 (5 bases). Germline CDR1 MGHRA, CDR2 YSYEKL. Trimming pared 1 base from V and 10 bases from J, leaving 11 bases between. The CDR3 is made up of 14 amino acids. In DNA form, the CDR3 reads TGCGCCAGCAGCCAAGGGCCGGGGGGATCACCCCTCCACTTT. It translates to CASSQGPGGSPLHF.

The chain joins TRBV4-1 to TRBJ2-1, with 8 bases lining up with TRBD1. Germline values: CDR1 MGHRA, CDR2 YSYEKL. This CDR3 has 14 amino acids. Trimming removed 4 bases from V and 4 bases from J; junction bases left unmatched: 3. Here the CDR3 DNA reads TGCGCCAGCAGCCTGGGACAGGCTTACAATGAGCAGTTCTTC. It is translated as CASSLGQAYNEQFF.

This chain connects TRBV4-1 to TRBJ2-7; the D gene is possibly TRBD1 (7 bases). Trimming left V 0 bases short and J 3 bases short, with 18 bases between. This CDR3 spans 17 amino acids. Germline loops: CDR1 MGHRA, CDR2 YSYEKL. The chain's CDR3 is CASSQDYQAGQIYEQYV. The DNA of the CDR3 is TGCGCCAGCAGCCAAGATTATCAGGCGGGACAGATCTACGAGCAGTACGTC.

DNA for the CDR3: TGTGCCAGCAGTTTGGAGGGGGCGAGGGAGCAGTACGTC. This sequence encodes CASSLEGAREQYV. J is TRBJ2-7 and V is TRBV28; TRBD1 is a possible D gene (7 bases). The CDR3 sequence is 13 residues long. Germline V lookup: CDR1 MDHEN, CDR2 SYDVKM. V lost 3 bases to trimming and J lost 7 bases, with 13 bases between them.